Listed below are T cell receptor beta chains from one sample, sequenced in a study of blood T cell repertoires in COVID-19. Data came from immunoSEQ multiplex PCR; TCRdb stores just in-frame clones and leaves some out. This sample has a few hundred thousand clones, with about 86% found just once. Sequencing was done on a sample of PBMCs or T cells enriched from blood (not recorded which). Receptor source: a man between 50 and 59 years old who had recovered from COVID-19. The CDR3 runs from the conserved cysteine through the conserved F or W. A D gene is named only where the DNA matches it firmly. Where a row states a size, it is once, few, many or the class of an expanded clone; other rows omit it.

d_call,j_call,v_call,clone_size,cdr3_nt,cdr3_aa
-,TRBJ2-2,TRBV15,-,TGTGCCACCAGCAGAGAGGGGCACTCTCCGTCGGGCGGGGAGCTGTTTTTT,CATSREGHSPSGGELFF
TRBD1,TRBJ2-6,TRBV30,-,TGTGCCTGTAAGGACAGGGGTACTGGGGCCAACGTCCTGACTTTC,CACKDRGTGANVLTF
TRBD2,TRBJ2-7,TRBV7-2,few,TGTGCCAGCAGCTTAGGGGGACTAGCCAACGAGCAGTACTTC,CASSLGGLANEQYF
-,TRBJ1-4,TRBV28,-,TGTGCCAGCCTAAGCGAAAAACTGTTTTTT,CASLSEKLFF
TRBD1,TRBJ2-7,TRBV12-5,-,TGTGCTAGTGGTTCTGGGGCCGGACAGGTCCGTAGGGATTCCTACGAGCAGTACTTC,CASGSGAGQVRRDSYEQYF
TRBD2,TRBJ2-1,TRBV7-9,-,TGTGCCAGCTCGCGGGGGGTAAGCAATGAGCAGTTCTTC,CASSRGVSNEQFF
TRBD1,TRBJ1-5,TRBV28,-,TGTGCCAGCAAGGTGAACAGGGGAAATCAGCCCCAGCATTTT,CASKVNRGNQPQHF
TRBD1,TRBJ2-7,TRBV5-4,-,TGTGCCAGCAGCTCCAGGGACAGGTGGTCCGAGCAGTACTTC,CASSSRDRWSEQYF
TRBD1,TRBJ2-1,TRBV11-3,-,TGTGCCAGCAGCCCGGCCGGGACAGGATTCTACAATGAGCAGTTCTTC,CASSPAGTGFYNEQFF
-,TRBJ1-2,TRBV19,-,TGTGCCAGTAGTATCGATAAACGGGGCTATGGCTACACCTTC,CASSIDKRGYGYTF
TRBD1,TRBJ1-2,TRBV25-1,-,TGTGCCAGCAGTGAATTCGGGACAGGGGTCCCTGGCTACACCTTC,CASSEFGTGVPGYTF
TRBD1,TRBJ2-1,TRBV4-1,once,TGCGCCAGCAGCCAAGGTCCCCAGGGGGCGTTCGGTGAGCAGTTCTTC,CASSQGPQGAFGEQFF
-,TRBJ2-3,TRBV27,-,TGTGCCAGCAGTTTTGGTGACTACGATACGCAGTATTTT,CASSFGDYDTQYF
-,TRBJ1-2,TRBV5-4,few,TGTGCCAGCAGCTTGGTGGGGGAGGGGATCTATGGCTACACCTTC,CASSLVGEGIYGYTF
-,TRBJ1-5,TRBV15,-,TGTGCCACCAGCAGAGTCGGTTCAACAGGGATGTACCAGCCCCAGCATTTT,CATSRVGSTGMYQPQHF
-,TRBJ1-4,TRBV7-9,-,TGTGCCAGCAGCTCACCAGGGTTAACTAATGAAAAACTGTTTTTT,CASSSPGLTNEKLFF
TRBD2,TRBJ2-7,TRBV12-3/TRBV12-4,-,TGTGCCAGCAGTTTAGTCCTAGCGGGCGAGCAGTACTTC,CASSLVLAGEQYF
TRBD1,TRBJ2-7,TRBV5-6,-,TGTGCCAGCAGCTTGGCCCTTTGGGGGACAGACTACGAGCAGTACTTC,CASSLALWGTDYEQYF
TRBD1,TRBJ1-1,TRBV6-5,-,TGTGCCAGCAGTTACAGAGACAGGGGGAACACTGAAGCTTTCTTT,CASSYRDRGNTEAFF
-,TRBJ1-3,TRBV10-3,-,TGTGCCATCAGTAACCGGGACTCCCTCGAAGGAAACACCATATATTTT,CAISNRDSLEGNTIYF
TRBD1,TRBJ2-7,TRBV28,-,TGTGCCAGCCGTCCGCCGGGCAGGGGGCCTGACTACGAGCAGTACTTC,CASRPPGRGPDYEQYF
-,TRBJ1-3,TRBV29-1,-,TGCAGTGGGGGGGTCTCTGGAAACACCATATATTTT,CSGGVSGNTIYF
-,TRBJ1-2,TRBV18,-,TGTGCCAGCTCGCTGTACCGGAAACCAGGGAACGGCTACACCTTC,CASSLYRKPGNGYTF
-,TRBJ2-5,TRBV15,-,TGTGCCACCAGCAGAGATGGGGGACTTCAAGAGACCCAGTACTTC,CATSRDGGLQETQYF
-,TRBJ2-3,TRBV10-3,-,TGTGCCATCAGTGGGACTGTAATCACAGATACGCAGTATTTT,CAISGTVITDTQYF
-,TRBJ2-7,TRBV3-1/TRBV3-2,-,TGTGCCAGCACCGGGACACGCGAGCAGTACTTC,CASTGTREQYF
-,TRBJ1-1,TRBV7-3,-,TGTGCCAGCAGCTTAGATAGGGGAGCGGGTGAAGCTTTCTTT,CASSLDRGAGEAFF
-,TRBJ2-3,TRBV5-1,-,TGCGCCAGCAGCTCAGGGACATATGGCACAGATACGCAGTATTTT,CASSSGTYGTDTQYF
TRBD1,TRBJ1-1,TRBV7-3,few,TGTGCCAGCAGCCCCACAGGGGCATATACTGAAGCTTTCTTT,CASSPTGAYTEAFF
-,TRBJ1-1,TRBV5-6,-,TGTGCCAGCAGCTTTGGACAGAGAGGAGGCACTGAAGCTTTCTTT,CASSFGQRGGTEAFF
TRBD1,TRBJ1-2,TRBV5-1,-,TGCGCCAGCAGCTTGGGCGGCAGGGGGGACTATGGCTACACCTTC,CASSLGGRGDYGYTF
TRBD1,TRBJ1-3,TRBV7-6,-,TGTGCCAGCAGGGAACAGGGGGGAGAAAGATCTGGAAACACCATATATTTT,CASREQGGERSGNTIYF
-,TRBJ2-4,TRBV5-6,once,TGTAGGACCCTATCCCGGGATAGAAAAAACATTCAGTACTTC,CRTLSRDRKNIQYF
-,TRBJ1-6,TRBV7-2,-,TGTGCCAGCAGCTTATCCAAGAGCTCCTATAATTCACCCCTCCACTTT,CASSLSKSSYNSPLHF
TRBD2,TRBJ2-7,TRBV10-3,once,TGTGCCATCAGTCCTAGCGGGGGGGCCCGGTACGAGCAGTACTTC,CAISPSGGARYEQYF
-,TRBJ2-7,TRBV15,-,TGTGCCACCAGCAGAGGAGGGATAAACTACGAGCAGTACTTC,CATSRGGINYEQYF
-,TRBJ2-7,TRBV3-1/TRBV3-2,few,TGTGCCAGCAGCCAAGATAGGACTCTCTACGAGCAGTACTTC,CASSQDRTLYEQYF
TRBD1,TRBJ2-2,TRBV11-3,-,TGTGCCAGCTGGGGACGACAGGGACCCGCCGGGGAGCTGTTTTTT,CASWGRQGPAGELFF
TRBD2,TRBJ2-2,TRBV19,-,TGTGCCAGTAGTATTTCTAGCGGGAGGGTCAACACCGGGGAGCTGTTTTTT,CASSISSGRVNTGELFF
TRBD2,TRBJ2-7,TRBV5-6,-,TGTGCCAGCAGCTTGGTAGGCCCGACTAGCGGAACCTACGAGCAGTACTTC,CASSLVGPTSGTYEQYF
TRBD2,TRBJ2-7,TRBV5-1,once,TGCGCCTCCGATCCGAGCGGGAGTGGTTACGAGCAGTACTTC,CASDPSGSGYEQYF
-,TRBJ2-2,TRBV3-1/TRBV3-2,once,TGTGCCAGCAGCCAGACAGTCTCGATTGCCGGGGAGCTGTTTTTT,CASSQTVSIAGELFF
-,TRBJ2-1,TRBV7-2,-,TGTGCCAGCAGCTTAGGGGACTCCGCCTACAATGAGCAGTTCTTC,CASSLGDSAYNEQFF
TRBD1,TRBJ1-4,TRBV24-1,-,TGTGCCACCAGTGATTCCAGGACAGGGGTTGAAAAACTGTTTTTT,CATSDSRTGVEKLFF
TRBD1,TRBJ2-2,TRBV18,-,TGTGCCAGCTCACCTAGGACAGGGGTCACCGGGGAGCTGTTTTTT,CASSPRTGVTGELFF
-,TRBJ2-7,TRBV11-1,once,TGTGCCAGCAGCCAGGACTACGAGCAGTACTTC,CASSQDYEQYF
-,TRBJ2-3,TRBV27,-,TGTGCCAGCAGATTAATGCGAGGGATTAGCACAGATACGCAGTATTTT,CASRLMRGISTDTQYF
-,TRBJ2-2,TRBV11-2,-,TGTGCCAGCAGCTTAGGAAGGCGGGTGAACACCGGGGAGCTGTTTTTT,CASSLGRRVNTGELFF
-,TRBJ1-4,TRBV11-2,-,TGTGCCAGCAGCTTACGGACAGATTGGGATGAAAAACTGTTTTTT,CASSLRTDWDEKLFF
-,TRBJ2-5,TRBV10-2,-,TGCGCCAGCAGTGAGAGACCTGACAGAGTAAAAGAGACCCAGTACTTC,CASSERPDRVKETQYF
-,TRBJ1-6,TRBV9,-,TGTGCCAGCAGCCCCCAAACACAGGATTCACCCCTCCACTTT,CASSPQTQDSPLHF
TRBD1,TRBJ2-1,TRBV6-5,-,TGTGCCAGGGGACAGGGGAATTGCTCCTACAATGAGCAGTTCTTC,CARGQGNCSYNEQFF
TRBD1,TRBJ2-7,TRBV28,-,TGTGCCAGCAGTTCCGCGGGACAGGGGTTGAGGGAGCAGTACTTC,CASSSAGQGLREQYF
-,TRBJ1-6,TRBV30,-,TGTGCCTGGAGACCTCAGGCGGGGACTGGGAATTCACCCCTCCACTTT,CAWRPQAGTGNSPLHF